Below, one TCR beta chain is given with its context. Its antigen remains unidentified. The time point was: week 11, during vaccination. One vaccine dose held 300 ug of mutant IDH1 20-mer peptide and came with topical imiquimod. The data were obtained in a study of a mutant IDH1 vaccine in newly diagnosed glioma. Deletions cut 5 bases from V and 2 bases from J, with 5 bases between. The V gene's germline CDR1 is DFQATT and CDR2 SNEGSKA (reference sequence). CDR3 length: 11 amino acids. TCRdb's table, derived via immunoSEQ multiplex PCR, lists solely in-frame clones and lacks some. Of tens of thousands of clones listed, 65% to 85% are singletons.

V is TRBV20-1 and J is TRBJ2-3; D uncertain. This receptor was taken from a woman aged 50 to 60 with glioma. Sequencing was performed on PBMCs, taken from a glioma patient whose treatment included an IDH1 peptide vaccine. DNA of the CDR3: TGCAGTGCTCCCTTCACAGATACGCAGTATTTT. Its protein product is CSAPFTDTQYF.